This T cell receptor (beta chain) was recovered during a study of T cells in Graves' hyperthyroidism and ophthalmopathy. The V end was cut by 5 bases, the J end by 6 bases, with 17 bases between. Germline V gene sequence: CDR1 MDHEN, CDR2 SYDVKM. The CDR3 covers 14 residues. RNA transcripts provided the source from which TCR beta CDR3 regions were amplified. Researchers ran a first-round RT-PCR on the TCR CDR3 using the HTBI primer set. TCRdb recomputed calls from the multiplex PCR reads with MiXCR, one row per CDR3 protein. This sample has 500,000 to 800,000 distinct CDR3 sequences, with 45% found just once.

The chain links TRBV28 to TRBJ2-7; D remains ambiguous. Sequenced: peripheral blood or thyroid tissue (not recorded which). The receptor was isolated from an adult man with Graves' disease, either hyperthyroidism or ophthalmopathy (not recorded which). CDR3 DNA: TGTGCCAGCAGTGCCTTAAACAGAGACTCCGAGCAGTACTTC. It codes for CASSALNRDSEQYF.